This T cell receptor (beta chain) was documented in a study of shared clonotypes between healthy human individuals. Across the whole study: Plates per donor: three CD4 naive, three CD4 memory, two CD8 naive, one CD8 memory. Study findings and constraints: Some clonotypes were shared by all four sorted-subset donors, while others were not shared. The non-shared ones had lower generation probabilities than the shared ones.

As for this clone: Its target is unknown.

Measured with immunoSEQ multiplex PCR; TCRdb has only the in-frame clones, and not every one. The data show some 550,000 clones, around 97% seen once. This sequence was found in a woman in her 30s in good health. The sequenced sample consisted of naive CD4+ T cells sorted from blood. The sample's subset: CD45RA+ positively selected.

The CDR3 region is CASSPGQGAVGYTF. The CDR3 DNA is TGTGCCAGTAGTCCGGGACAGGGGGCTGTTGGCTACACCTTC. This chain uses TRBV19 with TRBJ1-2; TRBD1 matches 12 bases. Germline CDR1 is LNHDA and CDR2 is SQIVND (reference sequence). The CDR3 extends over 14 amino acids. V trimming: 5 bases; J trimming: 7 bases; junction bases outside the gene matches: 5.